This T cell receptor (beta chain) was documented in a study of immune evolution from preneoplasia to lung adenocarcinoma (dated by TCRdb to 2020 to 2023). With regard to the full study: Immune contexture across lung adenocarcinoma precursors and invasive adenocarcinoma was profiled using immune gene expression, TCR sequencing and multiplex immunofluorescence. Resected precursor lesions (AAH, AIS, MIA) and invasive adenocarcinomas were each compared against paired morphologically normal lung tissue. TCR sequencing data were obtained from approximately 50 patients. According to the study, about a hundred samples went through TCR sequencing. The sample size was set by how many specimens were available, not by a prior power calculation. Class I HLA alleles were inferred from exome data with POLYSOLVER, and allele-specific HLA loss was detected with LOHHLA. In total, the cohort included 50 to 65 patients with pulmonary nodules, all of whom underwent surgical resection. The immune data were integrated with whole exome sequencing and methylation data obtained from the same cohort of nodules.

Concerning this clone itself: The antigen it recognizes is unknown. Base qualities are missing; no much larger clone stands one base away.

Broad study findings and their caveats: Normal lung had the highest top T cell clone frequencies, and these frequencies appeared to fall progressively from AAH through AIS, MIA and invasive adenocarcinoma. Because every patient came from Japan and China, how well the results apply to Western populations was uncertain. Clonality was highest in normal lung, while later-stage lesions appeared to have lower clonality but higher T cell density and diversity. The findings rested on association rather than direct causation, and larger cohorts with long-term follow-up and longitudinal biopsies were considered necessary.

TCR beta CDR3 regions were sequenced from DNA using the immunoSEQ hsTCRbeta Kit. Concerning the study's data processing: TCR sequencing data were analysed with the ImmunoSEQ Analyzer. T cell clonality was calculated on productive rearrangements as 1 minus Pielou's evenness. To measure T cell diversity, the inverse Simpson index was applied to productive templates. T cell density was defined as TCR beta template counts normalized to usable DNA, with usable DNA estimated by amplifying and sequencing housekeeping genes. Two-sided Kruskal-Wallis tests were used to compare TCR metrics across histologic stages. Here the immuneACCESS table is served through TCRdb, limited to in-frame sequences with V and J called. Missing clones are a known gap in these copies; in checked studies unresolved V genes cover under half, and the rest lacks a known reason. D and trimming were read from the DNA, whereas the V and J calls and clone size are those reported in that table. Across this sample there are approximately 5,000 clones, with roughly 79% seen only once. The top ten clonotypes cover approximately 10% of the sample.

Resection was performed on patients in Japan or China between the mid-2010s and the late 2010s. Two lung cancer pathologists independently reviewed H&E slides to confirm the histologic diagnosis of every case. The AllPrep DNA/RNA FFPE Kit was used to isolate DNA from FFPE tissue. The TCR comes from an older donor with lung adenocarcinoma. Sequenced sample: FFPE adjacent normal lung tissue.

The CDR3 protein sequence reads: CASSLIGVSTSNEQFF. In nucleotides, the sequence is TGTGCCAGCAGCTTAATCGGGGTCTCGACTAGCAATGAGCAGTTCTTC. The rearrangement combines TRBV7-9 with TRBJ2-1; tentative D gene TRBD2, with 6 bases matching. At the junction V is shortened by 2 bases and J by 6 bases, with 17 bases in between. CDR1 and CDR2, looked up from the germline V gene (reference sequence), are SEHNR and FQNEAQ. The CDR3 covers 16 residues, taking in both the cysteine and the phenylalanine. Of all the DNA, just the CDR3 is kept, 48 bases in frame from base 1.